A selection of T cell receptor beta chains follows, all from one sample in a study of blood T cell repertoires in COVID-19. Sequencing was performed with immunoSEQ multiplex PCR; in TCRdb, only in-frame clones are kept and a portion is missing. This table holds about 140,000 clones, 80% to 90% found once. Sample: PBMCs or T cells enriched from blood (not recorded which). All receptors come from a woman aged 45 to 65 with acute COVID-19. Each CDR3 is given without its conserved first and last residue. Each record gives: D gene, J gene, V gene, clone size, CDR3 protein. D genes are given only for firm matches. Clone size is given for some rows only: seen once, a few or many times, or a class if the clone is expanded.

d_call: NA
j_call: TRBJ2-3
v_call: TRBV7-9
clone_size: NA
cdr3_aa: ASSLDTGSTDTQY

d_call: NA
j_call: TRBJ1-3
v_call: TRBV29-1
clone_size: NA
cdr3_aa: SVKRGRNTIY

d_call: TRBD1
j_call: TRBJ2-3
v_call: TRBV7-9
clone_size: NA
cdr3_aa: ASNNGTVFTDTQY

d_call: NA
j_call: TRBJ2-3
v_call: TRBV20-1
clone_size: NA
cdr3_aa: SAARESTQY

d_call: NA
j_call: TRBJ1-2
v_call: TRBV7-9
clone_size: NA
cdr3_aa: ASSSPGTEGGYT

d_call: TRBD1
j_call: TRBJ2-2
v_call: TRBV10-3
clone_size: NA
cdr3_aa: AINDRGNTGELF

d_call: TRBD2
j_call: TRBJ2-7
v_call: TRBV20-1
clone_size: NA
cdr3_aa: SASLESGINYEQY

d_call: NA
j_call: TRBJ1-4
v_call: TRBV15
clone_size: NA
cdr3_aa: ATSDSHNEKLF

d_call: TRBD1
j_call: TRBJ1-1
v_call: TRBV6-5
clone_size: NA
cdr3_aa: ASSWDRANTEAF

d_call: NA
j_call: TRBJ1-1
v_call: TRBV12-5
clone_size: NA
cdr3_aa: ASGFQNVGGEGTEAF

d_call: NA
j_call: TRBJ1-1
v_call: TRBV20-1
clone_size: NA
cdr3_aa: SASIRNTEAF

d_call: NA
j_call: TRBJ2-1
v_call: TRBV30
clone_size: NA
cdr3_aa: AWSVTPGFYNEQF

d_call: NA
j_call: TRBJ2-4
v_call: TRBV5-6
clone_size: NA
cdr3_aa: ASSLKGAGGNIQY

d_call: TRBD1
j_call: TRBJ1-2
v_call: TRBV19
clone_size: NA
cdr3_aa: ASSIVGRDRDKRGYT

d_call: TRBD1
j_call: TRBJ1-1
v_call: TRBV27
clone_size: NA
cdr3_aa: ASSSTGGTEAF

d_call: TRBD2
j_call: TRBJ2-1
v_call: TRBV3-1/TRBV3-2
clone_size: NA
cdr3_aa: ASSPSSGRGNEQF

d_call: NA
j_call: TRBJ1-1
v_call: TRBV6-5
clone_size: NA
cdr3_aa: ASSSAGWNTEAF

d_call: NA
j_call: TRBJ1-6
v_call: TRBV27
clone_size: NA
cdr3_aa: ASSFTESSYNSPLH

d_call: TRBD2
j_call: TRBJ2-1
v_call: TRBV7-2
clone_size: NA
cdr3_aa: ASSLNRDYQQF

d_call: TRBD1
j_call: TRBJ2-5
v_call: TRBV24-1
clone_size: NA
cdr3_aa: ATSDADRALQETQY

d_call: NA
j_call: TRBJ1-4
v_call: TRBV28
clone_size: NA
cdr3_aa: ASQGTNEKLF

d_call: NA
j_call: TRBJ2-3
v_call: TRBV7-9
clone_size: NA
cdr3_aa: ASSPLRGRGDTQY

d_call: TRBD1
j_call: TRBJ1-3
v_call: TRBV9
clone_size: NA
cdr3_aa: ASSGSGGNVENTIY

d_call: NA
j_call: TRBJ2-7
v_call: TRBV7-3
clone_size: NA
cdr3_aa: ASSLMGGQNYEQY

d_call: TRBD1
j_call: TRBJ1-4
v_call: TRBV19
clone_size: NA
cdr3_aa: ASGEGQGRRKLF

d_call: NA
j_call: TRBJ1-1
v_call: TRBV6-1
clone_size: NA
cdr3_aa: ASSEASAGGTEAF

d_call: NA
j_call: TRBJ1-3
v_call: TRBV9
clone_size: NA
cdr3_aa: ASSVSDSSGNTIY

d_call: TRBD1
j_call: TRBJ1-5
v_call: TRBV24-1
clone_size: NA
cdr3_aa: ALRDRGYSNQPQH

d_call: TRBD1
j_call: TRBJ1-2
v_call: TRBV6-1
clone_size: NA
cdr3_aa: ASSATLDGQGEGGLSGYT

d_call: NA
j_call: TRBJ2-5
v_call: TRBV19
clone_size: NA
cdr3_aa: ASSILVSTDRQETQY

d_call: NA
j_call: TRBJ2-3
v_call: TRBV10-2
clone_size: NA
cdr3_aa: ASRETRGTDTQY

d_call: TRBD1
j_call: TRBJ1-1
v_call: TRBV9
clone_size: NA
cdr3_aa: ASSVGQRTEAF

d_call: TRBD1
j_call: TRBJ2-3
v_call: TRBV4-1
clone_size: NA
cdr3_aa: ASRYRTENRGRTDTQY

d_call: TRBD1
j_call: TRBJ1-6
v_call: TRBV6-5
clone_size: NA
cdr3_aa: ASIPDRGSDSPLH

d_call: NA
j_call: TRBJ2-1
v_call: TRBV30
clone_size: few
cdr3_aa: AWSAARWAGGSNEQF

d_call: TRBD2
j_call: TRBJ2-1
v_call: TRBV5-1
clone_size: NA
cdr3_aa: ASSSRTSGNEQF

d_call: TRBD1
j_call: TRBJ2-7
v_call: TRBV5-4
clone_size: once
cdr3_aa: ASSLPTGGREQY

d_call: NA
j_call: TRBJ2-2
v_call: TRBV27
clone_size: many
cdr3_aa: ASRRGEANTGELF

d_call: NA
j_call: TRBJ2-7
v_call: TRBV25-1
clone_size: NA
cdr3_aa: VSSAAGAYEQY

d_call: NA
j_call: TRBJ2-5
v_call: TRBV24-1
clone_size: NA
cdr3_aa: ATSAGTAGRETQY

d_call: TRBD1
j_call: TRBJ2-2
v_call: TRBV14
clone_size: NA
cdr3_aa: ASSQGFRTGRTGELF

d_call: TRBD1
j_call: TRBJ1-3
v_call: TRBV3-1/TRBV3-2
clone_size: NA
cdr3_aa: ASQRTGGVSGNTIY

d_call: NA
j_call: TRBJ2-1
v_call: TRBV9
clone_size: NA
cdr3_aa: ASSGQDYNEQF

d_call: NA
j_call: TRBJ2-3
v_call: TRBV9
clone_size: NA
cdr3_aa: ASSESGNFDTDTQY

d_call: NA
j_call: TRBJ1-1
v_call: TRBV11-3
clone_size: NA
cdr3_aa: ASSVPQGWGNTEAF